These T cell receptor beta chains were read from a single sample in a study of control samples from healthy donors and cancer patients. The table came from immunoSEQ multiplex PCR; TCRdb's copy has only in-frame clones and leaves some out. Among 150,000 to 190,000 clones listed, nearly 95% were seen once. Input material: blood. The receptor set was obtained from a man aged 45-65 years in good health. The CDR3 runs from the conserved cysteine through the conserved F or W. The D gene is left open where the match is weak. Size values are once, few and many counts, or a class for expanded clones, and some rows have none.

CASSLDPGLAGEGDTQYF	TGTGCCAGCAGTCTCGACCCGGGACTAGCGGGAGAAGGAGATACGCAGTATTTT	-	TRBD2	TRBV28	TRBJ2-3
CASSYGTGPRYGYTF	TGTGCCAGCAGTTACGGGACAGGGCCTCGCTATGGCTACACCTTC	-	TRBD1	TRBV6-5	TRBJ1-2
CASSLTSGRGLNTGELFF	TGTGCCAGCAGCTTGACTAGCGGGAGGGGGCTGAACACCGGGGAGCTGTTTTTT	-	TRBD2	TRBV11-2	TRBJ2-2
CASSDLGQVTEAFF	TGTGCCAGCAGCGACCTAGGACAGGTGACTGAAGCTTTCTTT	-	TRBD1	TRBV2	TRBJ1-1
CASSRGGTSGSWSYEQYF	TGTGCCAGCAGCCGTGGGGGGACTAGCGGGAGTTGGTCCTACGAGCAGTACTTC	-	TRBD2	TRBV14	TRBJ2-7
CASSWDSSGYGYTF	TGTGCCAGCAGTTGGGACAGCAGTGGCTATGGCTACACCTTC	-	TRBD1	TRBV6-5	TRBJ1-2
CASSYVHEQYF	TGTGCCAGCAGTTACGTCCACGAGCAGTACTTC	-	-	TRBV6-6	TRBJ2-7
CSVKLDRGPYEQYF	TGCAGCGTCAAACTAGACAGGGGCCCCTACGAGCAGTACTTC	-	TRBD1	TRBV29-1	TRBJ2-7
CASKAGVGYEQYF	TGTGCCAGCAAAGCGGGAGTGGGTTACGAGCAGTACTTC	-	TRBD2	TRBV28	TRBJ2-7
CASSARVSGIYNEQFF	TGTGCCAGCAGCGCCCGGGTTAGCGGGATTTACAATGAGCAGTTCTTC	-	TRBD2	TRBV9	TRBJ2-1
CASSYGEVAYEQYF	TGTGCCAGCAGTTACGGAGAGGTCGCCTACGAGCAGTACTTC	-	-	TRBV6-2/TRBV6-3	TRBJ2-7
CSAAGTGNTEAFF	TGCAGCGCCGCCGGGACAGGGAATACTGAAGCTTTCTTT	-	TRBD1	TRBV29-1	TRBJ1-1
CASSLGQRSNEQFF	TGTGCCAGCAGCTTGGGACAGAGGAGCAATGAGCAGTTCTTC	-	TRBD1	TRBV7-9	TRBJ2-1
CASSLVGLDVWEQFF	TGTGCCAGCAGCTTGGTGGGACTGGACGTTTGGGAGCAGTTCTTC	-	-	TRBV7-9	TRBJ2-1
CASTGGESYNSPLHF	TGTGCCAGCACCGGGGGGGAATCCTATAATTCACCCCTCCACTTT	-	-	TRBV28	TRBJ1-6
CASSIPNSPLHF	TGTGCCAGTAGTATTCCGAATTCACCCCTCCACTTT	-	-	TRBV19	TRBJ1-6
CSVTITGTGGSPLHF	TGCAGCGTGACTATAACCGGGACAGGGGGTTCACCCCTCCACTTT	-	TRBD1	TRBV29-1	TRBJ1-6
CASSLNAGAPTEAFF	TGTGCCAGCAGCCTTAATGCGGGAGCGCCCACTGAAGCTTTCTTT	once	-	TRBV7-3	TRBJ1-1
CASKAQGGFESQAFF	TGTGCCAGTAAGGCACAGGGGGGCTTTGAAAGCCAAGCTTTCTTT	-	TRBD1	TRBV19	TRBJ1-1
CASSRQVYGYTF	TGTGCCAGCAGTCGACAGGTCTATGGCTACACCTTC	-	-	TRBV12-3/TRBV12-4	TRBJ1-2
CASSEWGQGNSPLHF	TGTGCCAGCAGCGAGTGGGGACAGGGCAATTCACCCCTCCACTTT	-	TRBD1	TRBV9	TRBJ1-6
CASSGYYEQYF	TGTGCCAGCAGTGGTTACTACGAGCAGTACTTC	-	-	TRBV25-1	TRBJ2-7
CASSFDQGSGYTF	TGCGCCAGCAGCTTTGACCAGGGCAGTGGCTACACCTTC	-	-	TRBV5-1	TRBJ1-2
CASSKARRTGPSETQYF	TGTGCCAGCAGCAAAGCCAGAAGGACAGGACCCTCGGAGACCCAGTACTTC	-	TRBD1	TRBV7-8	TRBJ2-5
CASSPGLAGAKYEQYF	TGTGCCAGCAGCCCCGGACTAGCGGGAGCTAAATACGAGCAGTACTTC	-	TRBD2	TRBV5-4	TRBJ2-7
CASSYSGRPYNEQFF	TGTGCCAGCAGCTATAGCGGGAGGCCCTACAATGAGCAGTTCTTC	-	TRBD2	TRBV11-2	TRBJ2-1
CASSQGASANEQFF	TGTGCCAGCAGCCAAGGAGCTAGCGCCAATGAGCAGTTCTTC	once	-	TRBV3-1/TRBV3-2	TRBJ2-1
CASSFDRTGDYEQYF	TGTGCCAGCAGTTTCGATCGGACAGGGGACTACGAGCAGTACTTC	-	TRBD1	TRBV27	TRBJ2-7
CASSIQPSQETQYF	TGTGCCAGTAGTATCCAGCCATCCCAAGAGACCCAGTACTTC	once	-	TRBV19	TRBJ2-5
CAWSAGSVREKLFF	TGTGCCTGGAGTGCAGGGTCGGTTCGAGAAAAACTGTTTTTT	-	-	TRBV30	TRBJ1-4
CASSYLTANTEAFF	TGTGCCAGCAGTTACCTAACGGCGAACACTGAAGCTTTCTTT	once	-	TRBV6-5	TRBJ1-1
CAGLDKNTGELFF	TGTGCCGGCCTAGACAAGAACACCGGGGAGCTGTTTTTT	-	-	TRBV28	TRBJ2-2
CASSMRETQYF	TGTGCCAGCAGCATGAGAGAGACCCAGTACTTC	-	-	TRBV6-5	TRBJ2-5
CASSSGQRPYQETQYF	TGCGCCAGCAGCTCCGGACAGAGGCCCTACCAAGAGACCCAGTACTTC	-	-	TRBV5-1	TRBJ2-5
CASRKQGMRSWDTIYF	TGTGCCAGCAGAAAACAGGGGATGAGAAGCTGGGACACCATATATTTT	-	TRBD1	TRBV28	TRBJ1-3
CASSLDVGSTDTQYF	TGCGCCAGCAGCTTGGACGTGGGTTCCACAGATACGCAGTATTTT	-	-	TRBV5-1	TRBJ2-3
CASRTGSKGTDTQYF	TGTGCCAGTCGGACTGGGAGCAAGGGCACAGATACGCAGTATTTT	-	-	TRBV6-5	TRBJ2-3
CASSLRQGDNYGYTF	TGCGCCAGCAGCCTGAGACAGGGGGATAACTATGGCTACACCTTC	-	TRBD1	TRBV5-1	TRBJ1-2
CASSEALIGGYTF	TGTGCCAGCAGTGAAGCTTTAATAGGAGGCTACACCTTC	-	-	TRBV6-1	TRBJ1-2
CAISPGQQPTNYGYTF	TGTGCCATCAGTCCGGGACAGCAACCAACTAACTATGGCTACACCTTC	-	TRBD1	TRBV10-3	TRBJ1-2
CASSVGGTLSGNTIYF	TGTGCCAGCAGCGTGGGGGGTACCCTCTCTGGAAACACCATATATTTT	-	-	TRBV9	TRBJ1-3
CASNWGGANTEAFF	TGTGCCAGCAACTGGGGGGGTGCGAACACTGAAGCTTTCTTT	-	-	TRBV2	TRBJ1-1